Shown below are 9 T cell receptor beta chains from a single sample sequenced in a study of identical twins. TCRdb ran MiXCR on the 5' RACE reads and lists one entry per CDR3 protein. The data contain around 470,000 distinct CDR3 sequences, approximately 15% of them seen just once; the ten biggest clones take up roughly 0.5%. In addition, the sample was reused for a study of yellow fever vaccine responses in identical twins.

Sequenced material: CD4+ T cells sorted from blood. All receptors derive from a woman under 30 in good health.

This chain connects TRBV28 to TRBJ2-7; 10 bases agree with TRBD2. The CDR3 has 15 amino acids. Germline lookup yields CDR1 MDHEN and CDR2 SYDVKM. Trimming removed 7 bases from V and 4 bases from J; junction bases left unmatched: 10. The CDR3 region has the DNA TGTGCCAGCACCCCTGGGAGCGGGGGGGCATACGAGCAGTACTTC. Its protein is CASTPGSGGAYEQYF. The variable domain in full, completed from reference TRBV28 and TRBJ2-7, reads DVKVTQSSRYLVKRTGEKVFLECVQDMDHENMFWYRQDPGLGLRLIYFSYDVKMKEKGDIPEGYSVSREKKERFSLILESASTNQTSMYLCASTPGSGGAYEQYFGPGTRLTVT.

The CDR3 DNA reads as TGTGCCAGCCTTGAAGGGAACACCGGGGAGCTGTTTTTT. Amino acid sequence: CASLEGNTGELFF. V is TRBV28 and J is TRBJ2-2; D is unclear. CDR1 is MDHEN, CDR2 SYDVKM, per germline. This CDR3 contains 13 residues. Trimming shortened V by 8 bases and J by 1 base, and 8 bases separated the two germline ends.

The chain couples TRBV20-1 to TRBJ2-1; 7 bases are a match to TRBD2. The germline CDR1 and CDR2 sequences are DFQATT and SNEGSKA (reference sequence). The CDR3 covers 14 residues. The J segment lost 3 bases and the V segment lost 2 bases, leaving 4 bases of the junction unmatched. CDR3 bases: TGCAGTGCTAGAAAAAGGGACTACTACAATGAGCAGTTCTTC. It codes for CSARKRDYYNEQFF.

This clonotype has a count of ten or more. V and J are TRBV12-3 or TRBV12-4 and TRBJ2-2; TRBD1 might be the D (5 bases). Deletions cut 3 bases from V and 1 base from J, with 9 bases between. The CDR3 consists of 15 residues. CDR3 coding DNA: TGTGCCAGCAGTTTCGGACATAGGAACACCGGGGAGCTGTTTTTT. It encodes CASSFGHRNTGELFF.

The CDR3 loop reads CSVFKLAGNYEQYF. DNA for the CDR3: TGCAGTGTCTTCAAACTAGCGGGAAACTACGAGCAGTACTTC. The chain employs TRBV20-1 and TRBJ2-7; 10 positions agree with TRBD2. Germline V gene lookup returns CDR1 DFQATT and CDR2 SNEGSKA (reference sequence). The length of the CDR3 is 14 residues. The J segment lost 3 bases and the V segment lost 7 bases, leaving 9 bases of the junction unmatched.

The chain joins TRBV20-1 to TRBJ2-5; no reliable D call. V shed 3 bases and J shed 4 bases, with 15 bases lying between them. This CDR3 comprises 14 residues. Germline CDR1 is DFQATT and CDR2 is SNEGSKA (reference sequence). CDR3 sequence: CSASHRPPGETQYF. CDR3 nucleotide sequence: TGCAGTGCTAGTCACCGACCCCCCGGAGAGACCCAGTACTTC.

This clonotype was seen a handful of times. The rearrangement joins TRBV29-1 to TRBJ2-5; 9 nucleotides match TRBD2. The length of the CDR3 is 17 residues. Per the germline V gene, CDR1 is SQVTM and CDR2 is ANQGSEA. The V and J ends lost 2 bases and 6 bases, in that order; junction bases with no gene match: 16. CDR3 in amino acids: CSVEMLRVAGVGKTQYF. As DNA, the CDR3 is TGCAGCGTTGAAATGCTTCGCGTAGCGGGAGTGGGTAAGACCCAGTACTTC.

J is TRBJ2-1 and V is TRBV7-2; 10 positions agree with TRBD2. The CDR3 runs to 15 residues. After removal of 6 bases from V and 6 bases from J, the junction contained 8 bases not matched to a gene. Per germline, CDR1 SGHTA and CDR2 FQGNSA. CDR3 sequence: CASSRTSGGGNEQFF. CDR3 DNA: TGTGCCAGCAGTCGTACCAGCGGGGGGGGCAATGAGCAGTTCTTC.

This clonotype was picked up many times. The J gene is TRBJ1-5, the V gene TRBV12-3 or TRBV12-4, with TRBD1 identical over 9 bases. CDR3 size: 15 residues. Trimming cost V 4 bases and J 4 bases; bases outside gene matches: 5. The CDR3 protein is CASSSGTGYNQPQHF. The CDR3 nucleotides are TGTGCCAGCAGTTCCGGGACAGGGTATAATCAGCCCCAGCATTTT.